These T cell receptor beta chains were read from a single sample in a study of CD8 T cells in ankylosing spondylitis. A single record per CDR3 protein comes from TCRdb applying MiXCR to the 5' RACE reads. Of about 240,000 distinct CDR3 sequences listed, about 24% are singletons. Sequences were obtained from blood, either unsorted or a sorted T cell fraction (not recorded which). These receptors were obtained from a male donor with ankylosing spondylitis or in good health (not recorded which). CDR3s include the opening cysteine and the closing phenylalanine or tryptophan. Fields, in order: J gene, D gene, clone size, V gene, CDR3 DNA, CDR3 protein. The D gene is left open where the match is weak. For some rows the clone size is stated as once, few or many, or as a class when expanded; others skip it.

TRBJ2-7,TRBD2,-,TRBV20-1,TGCAGTGCTCCCCGGGGCGGGGGGCCCTCCTACGAGCAGTACTTC,CSAPRGGGPSYEQYF
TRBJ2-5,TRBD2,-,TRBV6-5,TGTGCCAGCAGTTATCCAACTAGCGGGGACCAAGAGACCCAGTACTTC,CASSYPTSGDQETQYF
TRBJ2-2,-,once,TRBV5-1,TGCGCCAGCCAGGACAAGACGAACACCGGGGAGCTGTTTTTT,CASQDKTNTGELFF
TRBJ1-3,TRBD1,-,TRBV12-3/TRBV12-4,TGTGCCAGCAGTGTGACAGGGGTCGGAAACACCATATATTTT,CASSVTGVGNTIYF
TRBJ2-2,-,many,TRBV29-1,TGCAGCGGGGGGGCGACGAACACCGGGGAGCTGTTTTTT,CSGGATNTGELFF
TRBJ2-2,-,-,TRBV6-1,TGTGCCAGCACCCGGACGGTAAACACCGGGGAGCTGTTTTTT,CASTRTVNTGELFF
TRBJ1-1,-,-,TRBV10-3,TGTGCCACAAGTATATGGAACACTGAAGCTTTCTTT,CATSIWNTEAFF
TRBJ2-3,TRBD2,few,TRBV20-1,TGCAGTGCTAGAGATCTTACTAGCGGTCCCACAGATACGCAGTATTTT,CSARDLTSGPTDTQYF
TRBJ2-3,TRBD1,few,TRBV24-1,TGTGCCACCAGACCGGACAGGGAGTTAGGCGATGCGCAGTATTTT,CATRPDRELGDAQYF
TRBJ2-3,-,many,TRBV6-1,TGTGCCAGCAGACAGGGGCCGGGGGAGCTTGGCACAGATACGCAGTATTTT,CASRQGPGELGTDTQYF
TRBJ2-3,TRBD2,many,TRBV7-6,TGTGCCAGCAGCGAGGGGGGACTAGCGGGGGAAACGGGGACAGATACGCAGTATTTT,CASSEGGLAGETGTDTQYF
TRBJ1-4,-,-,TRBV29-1,TGCAGCGTTGGCTCTGGGTATGGTAATGAAAAACTGTTTTTT,CSVGSGYGNEKLFF
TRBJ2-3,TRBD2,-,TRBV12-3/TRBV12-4,TGTGCCAGCAGTTCCTTGACTAGCGGGGGAGGGACAGATACGCAGTATTTT,CASSSLTSGGGTDTQYF
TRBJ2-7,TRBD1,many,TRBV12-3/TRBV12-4,TGTGCCAGCAGGGGACAGAACCGTTACGAGCAGTACTTC,CASRGQNRYEQYF
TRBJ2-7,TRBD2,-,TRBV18,TGTGCCAGCTCACCCAAGACTAGCGGGTACGAGCAGTACTTC,CASSPKTSGYEQYF
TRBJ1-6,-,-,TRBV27,TGTGCCAGCAGTTTATCCCTACGGGGGGATGGGAATTCACCCCTCCACTTT,CASSLSLRGDGNSPLHF
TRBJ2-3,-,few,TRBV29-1,TGCAGCGTTGTCGGCAGGACCACAGATACGCAGTATTTT,CSVVGRTTDTQYF
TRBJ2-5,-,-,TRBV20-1,TGCAGTGCTAGATGGGGGGTAGGGCAAGAGACCCAGTACTTC,CSARWGVGQETQYF
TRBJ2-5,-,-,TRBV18,TGTGCCAGCTCACCTCGACCGGGACCCGGAGAGACCCAGTACTTC,CASSPRPGPGETQYF
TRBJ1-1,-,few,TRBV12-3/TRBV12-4,TGTGCCAGCAGCTTCGGACTTAGTGAAGCTTTCTTT,CASSFGLSEAFF
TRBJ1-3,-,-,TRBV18,TGTGCCAGCTCACCCCCGCGACAGCTCTCTGGAAACACCATATATTTT,CASSPPRQLSGNTIYF
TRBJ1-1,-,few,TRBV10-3,TGTGCCATCAGTGAGCAGGGCTTGAACACTGAAGCTTTCTTT,CAISEQGLNTEAFF
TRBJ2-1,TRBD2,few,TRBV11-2,TGTGCCAGCAGCTTAGGGACTAGCGGGGAAACAGGGGAGCAGTTCTTC,CASSLGTSGETGEQFF
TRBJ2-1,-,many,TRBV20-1,TGCAGTGCTGAGGACAAGACGAATGAGCAGTTCTTC,CSAEDKTNEQFF
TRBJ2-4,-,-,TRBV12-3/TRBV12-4,TGTGCCAGCAGTCCGAGGGTGGGGAGCAGGGACATTCAGTACTTC,CASSPRVGSRDIQYF
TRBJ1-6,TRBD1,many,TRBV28,TGTGCCAGCAGCCCGGGAGACAGGGGCTACGGTTCACCCCTCCACTTT,CASSPGDRGYGSPLHF
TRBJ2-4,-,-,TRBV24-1,TGTGCCACCAGTGTCTCGGGGGCTGGGGGGAACATTCAGTACTTC,CATSVSGAGGNIQYF
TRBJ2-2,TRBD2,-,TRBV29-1,TGCAGCGCACCGGGACTAGCGGACACCGGGGAGCTGTTTTTT,CSAPGLADTGELFF
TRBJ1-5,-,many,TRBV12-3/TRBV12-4,TGTGCCAGCAGTTTAGCCTACAGGTACCAGCCCCAGCATTTT,CASSLAYRYQPQHF
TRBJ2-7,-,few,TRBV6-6,TGTGCCAGCCGGGCCGGGGAACTAGAGTACTTC,CASRAGELEYF
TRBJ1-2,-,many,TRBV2,TGTGCCAGCAGCGGGGGCCGTCACAGTGGCTACACCTTC,CASSGGRHSGYTF
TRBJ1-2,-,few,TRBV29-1,TGCAGCGTACCTAAACAGGGTTGGGGATATGGCTACACCTTC,CSVPKQGWGYGYTF
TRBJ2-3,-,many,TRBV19,TGTGCCAGTAGGCCTCGGGGGCCAGATACGCAGTATTTT,CASRPRGPDTQYF
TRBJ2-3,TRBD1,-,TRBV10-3,TGTGCCATCAGCAACGGACAGGGACCAGATACGCAGTATTTT,CAISNGQGPDTQYF
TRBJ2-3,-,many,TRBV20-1,TGCACCGCACAGGACGGCGAGCACACAGATACGCAGTATTTT,CTAQDGEHTDTQYF
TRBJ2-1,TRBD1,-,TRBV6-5,TGTGCCAGCAGTTACGAGGGACAGGGGTACAATGAGCAGTTCTTC,CASSYEGQGYNEQFF
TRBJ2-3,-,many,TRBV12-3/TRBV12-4,TGTGCCAGCAGTTTAGATTGGGCCGATACGCAGTATTTT,CASSLDWADTQYF
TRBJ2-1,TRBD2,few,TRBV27,TGTGCCAGCAGCCCTCAGGGACTAGGGTACAATGAGCAGTTCTTC,CASSPQGLGYNEQFF
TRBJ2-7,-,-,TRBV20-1,TGCAGTGCTAGAGAGACAGGCGACAGCTTCGAGCAGTACTTC,CSARETGDSFEQYF
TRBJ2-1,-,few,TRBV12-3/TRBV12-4,TGTGCCAGCAGTCGGGGGATCAATGAGCAGTTCTTC,CASSRGINEQFF
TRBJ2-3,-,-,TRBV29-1,TGCAGCGCGCGGGAAGCAGATACGCAGTATTTT,CSAREADTQYF
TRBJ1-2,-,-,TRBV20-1,TGCAGTGCTAGAGATATCGTAGGGGTTGACTACACCTTC,CSARDIVGVDYTF
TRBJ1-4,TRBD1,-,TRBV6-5,TGTGCCAGCAGTTGGGGGACAGCTAATGAAAAACTGTTTTTC,CASSWGTANEKLFF
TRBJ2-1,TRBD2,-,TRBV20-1,TGCAGTGCCCCCCGAGCGGGGGTCTCCTACAATGAGCAGTTCTTC,CSAPRAGVSYNEQFF
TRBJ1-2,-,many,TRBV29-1,TGCAGCGTCGTTACAGGGAGCTACACCTTC,CSVVTGSYTF
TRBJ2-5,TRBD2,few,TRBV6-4,TGTGCCAGCAGTGACAGGTTGCCTAGCGGGGACTTC,CASSDRLPSGDF
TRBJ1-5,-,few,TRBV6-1,TGTGCCAGCAGCCCCTCACCTAGCAATCAGCCCCAGCATTTT,CASSPSPSNQPQHF
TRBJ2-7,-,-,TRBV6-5,TGTGCCAGCAGTTACGCCGACGGGAGCTCCTACGAGCAGTACTTC,CASSYADGSSYEQYF
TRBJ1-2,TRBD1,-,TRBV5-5,TGTGCCAGCAGCACCCGACAGGGTGGCTATGGCTACACCTTC,CASSTRQGGYGYTF
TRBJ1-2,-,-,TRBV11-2,TGTGCCAGCAGCTTAGATCTCACGGACTATGGCTACACCTTC,CASSLDLTDYGYTF
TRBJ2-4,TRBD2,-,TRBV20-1,TGCAGTGCTAGAGATGGGAGGGAGGCCAAAAACATTCAGTACTTC,CSARDGREAKNIQYF
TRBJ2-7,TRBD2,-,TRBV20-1,TGCAGTGCTCACGGACTAGCGGGGGCAAAGCAGTACTTC,CSAHGLAGAKQYF
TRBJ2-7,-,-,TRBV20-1,TGCAGTGTCCAACTGGGGTCCTCCGACGAGCAGTACTTC,CSVQLGSSDEQYF
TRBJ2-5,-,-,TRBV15,TGTGCCACCAGCAGAGTGGGTTATAAATCCCAAGAGACCCAGTACTTC,CATSRVGYKSQETQYF
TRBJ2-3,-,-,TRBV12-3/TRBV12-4,TGTGCCAGCAGTCCAAGGGGGAGGGAGGAGGCAGATACGCAGTATTTT,CASSPRGREEADTQYF
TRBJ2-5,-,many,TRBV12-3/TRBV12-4,TGTGCCAGCAGTTTCGGGACCCAAGAGACCCAGTACTTC,CASSFGTQETQYF
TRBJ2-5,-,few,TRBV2,TGTGCCAGCAGTACGGAGGGAGAGACCCAGTACTTC,CASSTEGETQYF
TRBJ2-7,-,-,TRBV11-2,TGTGCCAGCAGCTTAGGTCCGCAACGCCTCCGGTACTTC,CASSLGPQRLRYF
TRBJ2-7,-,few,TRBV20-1,TGCAGTGCCCAAGACATCTACGAGCAGTACTTC,CSAQDIYEQYF
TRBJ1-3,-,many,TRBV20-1,TGCAGTGCTAGAGATGGGGGTTTCAACACCATATATTTT,CSARDGGFNTIYF